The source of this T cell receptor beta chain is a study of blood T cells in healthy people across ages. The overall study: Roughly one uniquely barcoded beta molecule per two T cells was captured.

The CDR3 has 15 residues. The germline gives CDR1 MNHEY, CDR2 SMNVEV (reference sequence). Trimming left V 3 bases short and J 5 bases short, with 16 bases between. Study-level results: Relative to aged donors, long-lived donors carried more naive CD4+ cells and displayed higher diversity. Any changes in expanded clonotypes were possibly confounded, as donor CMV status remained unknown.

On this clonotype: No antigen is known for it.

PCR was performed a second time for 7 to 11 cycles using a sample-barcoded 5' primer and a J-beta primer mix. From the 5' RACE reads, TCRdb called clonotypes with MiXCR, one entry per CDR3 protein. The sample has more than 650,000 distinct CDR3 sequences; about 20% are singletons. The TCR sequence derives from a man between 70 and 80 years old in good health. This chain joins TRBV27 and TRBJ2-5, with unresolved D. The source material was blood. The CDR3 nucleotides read TGTGCCAGCAGTTTCATAGGGTCGGTGATGGAGACCCAGTACTTC. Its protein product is CASSFIGSVMETQYF.